This T cell receptor beta chain is drawn from a study of monozygotic twins with inflammatory bowel disease. Study results and limitations: T cell subtypes were not distinguishable in this analysis.

For each CDR3 protein, TCRdb gives one entry from its re-call of the 5' RACE reads, without DNA. The table for this sample gives fewer than 550,000 distinct CDR3 sequences. About this clonotype itself: The antigen remains undetermined.

This CDR3 has 15 amino acids. Germline V gene sequence: CDR1 DFQATT, CDR2 SNEGSKA (reference sequence). Collection of an approximately 2.6 ml blood sample took place per donor. This sequence was found in a human donor with ulcerative colitis or Crohn's disease, or a healthy co-twin of an affected twin (not recorded which). The rearrangement uses TRBV20-1 and TRBJ2-1; the TCRdb D gene call, TRBD1, has no DNA to confirm it. Sequencing was done on a sample of blood. The CDR3 sequence: CSAPGGTVFYNEQFF.